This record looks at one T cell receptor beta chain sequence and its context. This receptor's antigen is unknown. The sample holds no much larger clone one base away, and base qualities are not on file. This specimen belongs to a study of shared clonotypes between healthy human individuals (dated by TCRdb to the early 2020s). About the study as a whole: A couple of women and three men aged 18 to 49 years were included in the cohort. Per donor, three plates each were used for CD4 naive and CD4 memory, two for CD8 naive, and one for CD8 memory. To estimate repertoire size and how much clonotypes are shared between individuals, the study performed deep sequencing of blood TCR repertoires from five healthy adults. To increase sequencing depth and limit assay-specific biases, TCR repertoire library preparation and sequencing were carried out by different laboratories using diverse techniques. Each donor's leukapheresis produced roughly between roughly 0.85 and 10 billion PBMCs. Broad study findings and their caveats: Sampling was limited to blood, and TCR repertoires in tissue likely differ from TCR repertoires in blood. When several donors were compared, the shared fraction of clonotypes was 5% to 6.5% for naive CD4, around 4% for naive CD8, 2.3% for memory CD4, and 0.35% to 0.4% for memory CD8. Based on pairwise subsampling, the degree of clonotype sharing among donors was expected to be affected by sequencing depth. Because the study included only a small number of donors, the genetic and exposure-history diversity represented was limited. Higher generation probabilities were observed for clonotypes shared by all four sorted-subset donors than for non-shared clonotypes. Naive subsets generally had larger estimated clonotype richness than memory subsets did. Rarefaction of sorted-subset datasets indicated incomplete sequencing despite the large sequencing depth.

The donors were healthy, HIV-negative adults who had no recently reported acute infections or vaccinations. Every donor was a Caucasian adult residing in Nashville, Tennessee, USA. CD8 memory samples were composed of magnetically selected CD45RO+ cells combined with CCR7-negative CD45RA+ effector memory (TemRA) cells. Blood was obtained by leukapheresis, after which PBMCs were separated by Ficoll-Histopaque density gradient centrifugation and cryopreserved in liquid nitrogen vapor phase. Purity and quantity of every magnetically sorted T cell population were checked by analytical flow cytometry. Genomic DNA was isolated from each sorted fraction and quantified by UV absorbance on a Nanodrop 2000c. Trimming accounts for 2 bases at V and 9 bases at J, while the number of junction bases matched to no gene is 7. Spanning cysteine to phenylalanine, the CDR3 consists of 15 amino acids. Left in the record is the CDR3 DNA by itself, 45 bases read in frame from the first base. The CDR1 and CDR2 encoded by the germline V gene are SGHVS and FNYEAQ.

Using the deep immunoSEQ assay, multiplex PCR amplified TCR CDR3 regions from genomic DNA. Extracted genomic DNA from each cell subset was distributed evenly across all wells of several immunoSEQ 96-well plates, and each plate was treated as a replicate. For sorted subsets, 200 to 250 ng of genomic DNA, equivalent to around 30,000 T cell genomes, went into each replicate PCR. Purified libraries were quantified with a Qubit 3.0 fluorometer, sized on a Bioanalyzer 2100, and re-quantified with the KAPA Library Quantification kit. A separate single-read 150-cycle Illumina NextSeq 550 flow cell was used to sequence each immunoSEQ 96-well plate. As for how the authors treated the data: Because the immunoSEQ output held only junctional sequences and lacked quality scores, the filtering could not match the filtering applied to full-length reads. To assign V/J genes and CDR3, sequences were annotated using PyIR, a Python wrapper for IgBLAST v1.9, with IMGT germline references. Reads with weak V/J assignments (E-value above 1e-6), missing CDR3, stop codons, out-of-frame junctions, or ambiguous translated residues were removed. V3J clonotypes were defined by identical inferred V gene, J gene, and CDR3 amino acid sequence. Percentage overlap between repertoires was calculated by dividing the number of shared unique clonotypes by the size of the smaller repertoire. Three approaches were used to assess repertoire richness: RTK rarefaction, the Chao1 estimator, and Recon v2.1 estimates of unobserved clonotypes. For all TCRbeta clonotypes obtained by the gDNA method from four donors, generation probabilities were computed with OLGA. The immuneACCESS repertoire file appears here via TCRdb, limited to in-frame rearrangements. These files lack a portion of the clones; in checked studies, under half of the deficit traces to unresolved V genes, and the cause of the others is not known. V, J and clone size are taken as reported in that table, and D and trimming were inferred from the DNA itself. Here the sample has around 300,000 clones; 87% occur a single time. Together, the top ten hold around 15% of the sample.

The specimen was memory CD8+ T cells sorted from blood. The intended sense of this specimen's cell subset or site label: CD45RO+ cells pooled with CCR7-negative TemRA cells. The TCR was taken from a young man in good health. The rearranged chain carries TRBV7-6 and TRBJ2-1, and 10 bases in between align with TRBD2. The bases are TGTGCCAGCAGCTTATCGATGGGACTAGCGATTGAGCAGTTCTTC. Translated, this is CASSLSMGLAIEQFF. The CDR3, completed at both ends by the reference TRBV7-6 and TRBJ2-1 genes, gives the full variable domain GAGVSQSPRYKVTKRGQDVALRCDPISGHVSLYWYRQALGQGPEFLTYFNYEAQQDKSGLPNDRFSAERPEGSISTLTIQRTEQRDSAMYRCASSLSMGLAIEQFFGPGTRLTVL.